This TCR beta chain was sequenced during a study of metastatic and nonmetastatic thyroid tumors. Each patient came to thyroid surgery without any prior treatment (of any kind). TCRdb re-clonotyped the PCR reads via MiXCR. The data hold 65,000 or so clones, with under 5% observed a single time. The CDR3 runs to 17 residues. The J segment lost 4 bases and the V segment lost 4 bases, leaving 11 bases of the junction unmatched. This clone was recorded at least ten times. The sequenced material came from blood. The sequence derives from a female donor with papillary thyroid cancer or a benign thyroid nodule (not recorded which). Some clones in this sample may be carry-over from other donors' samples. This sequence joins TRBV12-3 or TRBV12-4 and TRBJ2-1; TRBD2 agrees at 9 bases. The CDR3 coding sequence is TGTGCCAGCAGTTCCTCGGGGGGGCGGGGGGGGTACAATGAGCAGTTCTTC. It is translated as CASSSSGGRGGYNEQFF.